This T cell receptor beta chain was recorded in a study of blood T cells in healthy people across ages. A sample-barcoded 5' primer and a J-beta primer mix were used in a second PCR of about 7 to 12 cycles. Researchers report that each sample yielded at least 3 million CDR3-containing paired-end reads. TCRdb used MiXCR to reprocess the 5' RACE reads, holding one entry per CDR3 protein. In the table there are around 320,000 distinct CDR3 sequences, around 29% of which are singletons. The ends were cut back, 5 bases at V and 3 bases at J, with 9 bases in the middle. Per the germline V gene, CDR1 is LNHNV and CDR2 is YYDKDF (reference sequence). The CDR3 has 13 residues. Overall study results and limits: No conclusive comparison of naive versus antigen-experienced cells was possible with unsorted PBMCs. Older individuals had lower TCR beta diversity per million T cells (the decline was roughly linear).

About this clonotype itself: Its antigen is not identified.

The TCR originated in a woman in her 70s in good health. The chain combines TRBV15 with TRBJ2-3; D unclear. What was sequenced was blood. CDR3 sequence (DNA): TGTGCCACCAGCCGAGGACCGACAGATACGCAGTATTTT. Translating it yields CATSRGPTDTQYF. Complete variable domain (other parts from reference TRBV15 and TRBJ2-3): DAMVIQNPRYQVTQFGKPVTLSCSQTLNHNVMYWYQQKSSQAPKLLFHYYDKDFNNEADTPDNFQSRRPNTSFCFLDIRSPGLGDTAMYLCATSRGPTDTQYFGPGTRLTVL.